This T cell receptor beta chain is drawn from a study of T cells in pancreatic ductal adenocarcinoma. General study results and limits: Tumor-versus-blood clonality comparisons may be biased toward lower tumor diversity. Tumor samples had fewer productive templates and approximately 8-fold fewer unique clonotypes than blood. No significant tumor-blood clonality difference; means were about 0.11 and 0.072. Results skew toward the minority of patients with early-stage disease.

Sequenced by immunoSEQ multiplex PCR; TCRdb stores in-frame clones only, minus some. This table has 2,500 to 3,000 clones, 70% to 85% appearing once. V was cut by 0 bases and J by 6 bases, with 12 bases left in between. The CDR3 has 15 residues. From germline, CDR1 is LGHNA and CDR2 YNFKEQ. The selected patients with pancreatic ductal adenocarcinoma had surgery but no neoadjuvant therapy. This clone was observed a few times. What it recognizes is unknown. V and J are TRBV4-2 and TRBJ2-1; D is ambiguous. The sample taken for sequencing was pancreatic tumor tissue. The receptor's source is a human donor with pancreatic ductal adenocarcinoma. In DNA form, the CDR3 reads TGTGCCAGCAGCCAAGATAGGCAGGTAGTCAATGAGCAGTTCTTC. It encodes CASSQDRQVVNEQFF.